This T cell receptor (beta chain) came from a study of CD8+CD57+ T cells in acquired aplastic anemia. Whole-study context: Sorted CD4+ and CD8+ cell DNA averaged about 3.5 ug. Sequencing produced an average of about 10 million reads per healthy donor for CD4+ cells.

About this clonotype itself: Its target is not known.

Overall study results and limits: The CD8+ Simpson's diversity of patients and controls was not significantly different. The study identified under 30 CD8+ CDR3 sequences shared by patients and controls.

The junction had 11 bases not matched to a gene; V was cut back by 5 bases and J by 6 bases. Germline assignment: CDR1 SGHTA and CDR2 FQGTGA. This CDR3 comprises 17 residues. The study profiled TCR beta VDJ and CDR3 using genomic DNA as template. Each CDR3 protein is one row after TCRdb ran MiXCR on the reads. Altogether 400,000 to 450,000 distinct CDR3 sequences are present, under 80% being singletons, with the ten largest covering 4%. Sequences were obtained from sorted CD4+, CD8+, or CD8+CD57+ T cells (not recorded which) from PBMCs. The clonotype originates from a human donor in good health, serving as a control. The chain is built from TRBV7-3 and TRBJ2-2, with 11 bases that match TRBD2. The CDR3 sequence: CASSVSSGGAESGELFF. The CDR3 DNA reads as TGTGCCAGCAGCGTAAGTAGCGGGGGGGCCGAATCCGGGGAGCTGTTTTTT.